These T cell receptor beta chains were read from a single sample in a study of post-analysis software for immune sequencing data. TCRdb re-analysed the PCR reads in MiXCR, keeping a single row per CDR3 protein. The data contain 350,000 to 500,000 distinct CDR3 sequences, 35% to 45% of them singletons. Sequencing was carried out using blood. Every receptor here comes from a girl under 10 years old with multiple sclerosis. CDR3s include the opening cysteine and the closing phenylalanine or tryptophan. Each record gives: J gene, V gene, D gene, clone size, CDR3 DNA, CDR3 protein. The D gene is left open where the match is weak. The size field is filled for only some rows; it gives once, few, many or a size class.

TRBJ2-5	TRBV7-2	-	-	TGTGCCAGCAGCTTAGAAGGACTACCACGGGAGACCCAGTACTTC	CASSLEGLPRETQYF
TRBJ2-5	TRBV5-1	TRBD1	-	TGCGCCAGCAGCTTGTTCGGACAGGGCCAAGAGACCCAGTACTTC	CASSLFGQGQETQYF
TRBJ2-7	TRBV2	TRBD1	-	TGTGCCAGCAGGCAGGGACAGCCTCTTGGGGATGATGAAGTCTACGAGCAGTACTTC	CASRQGQPLGDDEVYEQYF
TRBJ2-7	TRBV28	-	few	TGTGCCAGCATGGCCACCTACGAGCAGTACTTC	CASMATYEQYF
TRBJ2-1	TRBV20-1	TRBD2	many	TGCAGTGCTAGAGATATCAGCGGGAGGGCGTTAGGTGAGCAGTTCTTC	CSARDISGRALGEQFF
TRBJ2-5	TRBV11-1	-	few	TGTGCCAGCAGCTTGAGACTAAGGGCCCAAGAGACCCAGTACTTC	CASSLRLRAQETQYF
TRBJ2-3	TRBV20-1	-	-	TGCAGTGCCCCACCGGGGGCGAAGGGCACAGATACGCAGTATTTT	CSAPPGAKGTDTQYF
TRBJ1-5	TRBV7-2	-	-	TGTGCTGTAGATACCCAGCATTTT	CAVDTQHF
TRBJ2-3	TRBV5-1	TRBD2	-	TGCGCCAGCAGATGGGCTAGCGGGGCGTCCACAGATACGCAGTATTTT	CASRWASGASTDTQYF
TRBJ2-6	TRBV24-1	-	-	TGTGCCACCAGTGATATCTCTTCTGGGGCCAACGTCCTGACTTTC	CATSDISSGANVLTF
TRBJ1-1	TRBV7-8	-	-	TGTGCCACCTCTGAAGGGGGGCCCGGGAACACTGAAGCTTTCTTT	CATSEGGPGNTEAFF
TRBJ2-7	TRBV12-3/TRBV12-4	-	-	TGTGCCAGCAGACTCGGGCACGAGCAGTACTTC	CASRLGHEQYF
TRBJ2-3	TRBV7-3	-	many	TGTGCCAGCAGCTTAGACGGGTGGAGCACAGATACGCAGTATTTT	CASSLDGWSTDTQYF
TRBJ1-4	TRBV5-1	TRBD1	few	TGCGCCAGCAGCTGGACAGGGCGTGAAAAACTGTTTTTT	CASSWTGREKLFF
TRBJ2-1	TRBV14	-	-	TGTGCCAGCAGCCAGGGCGCCACGGAAATTTACAATGAGCAGTTCTTC	CASSQGATEIYNEQFF
TRBJ1-5	TRBV20-1	-	-	TGCAGTGCTAGGAAGGCAGGGGTCAAGATCAATCAGCCCCAGCATTTT	CSARKAGVKINQPQHF
TRBJ2-1	TRBV11-3	TRBD1	-	TGTGCCAGCAGCTTCCGGACAGGGCCCTACAATGAGCAGTTCTTC	CASSFRTGPYNEQFF
TRBJ2-3	TRBV12-3/TRBV12-4	-	many	TGTGCCAGCAGTTTGGGACTCTCTAGCACAGATACGCAGTATTTT	CASSLGLSSTDTQYF
TRBJ2-5	TRBV29-1	TRBD2	-	TGCAGCGTCGCTAGCGGGGGGGACCTAAGCTCCGGTGAGCAGTACTTC	CSVASGGDLSSGEQYF
TRBJ2-5	TRBV6-6	TRBD2	many	TGTGCCAGCGGGACTAGCGGTAAAGAGACCCAGTACTTC	CASGTSGKETQYF
TRBJ2-3	TRBV7-3	-	-	TGTGCCAGCAGCTTAAGGTCTGTTAGCACAGATACGCAGTATTTT	CASSLRSVSTDTQYF
TRBJ2-1	TRBV29-1	TRBD2	-	TGCAGCGCGTTTCGCGCGGGGGGCTACAATGAGCAGTTCTTC	CSAFRAGGYNEQFF
TRBJ1-2	TRBV5-1	-	-	TGCGCCAGCAGCTGGGAGACAGCCGCACTCTATGGCTACACCTTC	CASSWETAALYGYTF
TRBJ2-7	TRBV6-1	-	few	TGTGCCAGCAGTGAAGCGCGACTAGCCTACGAGCAGTACTTC	CASSEARLAYEQYF